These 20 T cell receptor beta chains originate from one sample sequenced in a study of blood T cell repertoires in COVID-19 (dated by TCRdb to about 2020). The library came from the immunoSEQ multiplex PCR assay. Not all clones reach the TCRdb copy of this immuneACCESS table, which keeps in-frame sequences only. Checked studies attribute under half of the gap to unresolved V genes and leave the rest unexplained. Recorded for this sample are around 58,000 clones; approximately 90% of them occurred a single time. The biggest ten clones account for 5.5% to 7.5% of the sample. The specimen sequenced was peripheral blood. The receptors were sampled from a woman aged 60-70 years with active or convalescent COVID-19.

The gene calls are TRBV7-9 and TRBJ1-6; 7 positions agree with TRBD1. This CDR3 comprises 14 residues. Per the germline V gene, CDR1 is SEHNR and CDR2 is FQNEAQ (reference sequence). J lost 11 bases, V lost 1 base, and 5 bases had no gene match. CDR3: CASSLGQGSPPLHF. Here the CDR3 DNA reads TGTGCCAGCAGCTTAGGACAGGGCTCACCACCCCTCCACTTT.

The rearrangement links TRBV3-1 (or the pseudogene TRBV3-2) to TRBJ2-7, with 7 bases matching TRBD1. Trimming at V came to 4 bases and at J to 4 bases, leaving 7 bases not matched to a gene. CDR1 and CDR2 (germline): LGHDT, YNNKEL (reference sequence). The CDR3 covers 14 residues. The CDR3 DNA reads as TGTGCCAGCAGCCCCAGGGGGTCGGGTTACGAGCAGTACTTC. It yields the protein CASSPRGSGYEQYF.

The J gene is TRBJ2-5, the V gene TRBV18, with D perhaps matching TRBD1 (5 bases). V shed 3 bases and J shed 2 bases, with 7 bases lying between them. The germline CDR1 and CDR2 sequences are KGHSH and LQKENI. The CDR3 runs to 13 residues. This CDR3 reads CASSPGQQETQYF. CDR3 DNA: TGTGCCAGCTCACCGGGGCAGCAAGAGACCCAGTACTTC.

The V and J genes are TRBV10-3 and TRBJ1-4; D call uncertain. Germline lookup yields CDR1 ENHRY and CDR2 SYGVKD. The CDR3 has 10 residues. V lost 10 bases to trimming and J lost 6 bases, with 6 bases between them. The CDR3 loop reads CATGDEKLFF. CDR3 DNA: TGTGCCACCGGGGATGAAAAACTGTTTTTT.

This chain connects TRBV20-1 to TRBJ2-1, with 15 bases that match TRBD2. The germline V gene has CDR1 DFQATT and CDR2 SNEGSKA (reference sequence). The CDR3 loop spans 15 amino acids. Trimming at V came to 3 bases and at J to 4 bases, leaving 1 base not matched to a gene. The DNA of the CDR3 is TGCAGTGCTAGTGGGACTAGCGGGAGGTACAATGAGCAGTTCTTC. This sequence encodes CSASGTSGRYNEQFF.

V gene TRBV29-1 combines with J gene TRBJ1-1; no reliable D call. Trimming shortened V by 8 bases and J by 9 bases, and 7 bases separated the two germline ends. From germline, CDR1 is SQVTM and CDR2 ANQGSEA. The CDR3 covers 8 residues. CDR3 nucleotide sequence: TGCAGCCTCTGTAAAGCTTTCTTT. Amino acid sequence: CSLCKAFF.

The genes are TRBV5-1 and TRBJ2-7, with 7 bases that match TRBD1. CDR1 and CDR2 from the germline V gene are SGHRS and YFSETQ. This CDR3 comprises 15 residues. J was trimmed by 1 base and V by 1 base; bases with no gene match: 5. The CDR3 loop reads CASSLLGQTSYEQYF. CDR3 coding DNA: TGCGCCAGCAGCTTGTTGGGACAGACATCCTACGAGCAGTACTTC.

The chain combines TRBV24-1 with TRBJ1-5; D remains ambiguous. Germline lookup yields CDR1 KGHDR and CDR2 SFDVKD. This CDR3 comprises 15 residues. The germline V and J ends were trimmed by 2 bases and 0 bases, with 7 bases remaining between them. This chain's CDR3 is CATSDSQDSNQPQHF. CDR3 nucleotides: TGTGCCACCAGTGATTCTCAGGATAGCAATCAGCCCCAGCATTTT.

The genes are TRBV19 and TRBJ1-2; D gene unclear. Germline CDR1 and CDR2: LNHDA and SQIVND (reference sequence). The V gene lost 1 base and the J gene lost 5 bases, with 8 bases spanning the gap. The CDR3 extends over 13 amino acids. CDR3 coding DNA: TGTGCCAGTAGTATAGGGACTGCTTATGGCTACACCTTC. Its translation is CASSIGTAYGYTF.

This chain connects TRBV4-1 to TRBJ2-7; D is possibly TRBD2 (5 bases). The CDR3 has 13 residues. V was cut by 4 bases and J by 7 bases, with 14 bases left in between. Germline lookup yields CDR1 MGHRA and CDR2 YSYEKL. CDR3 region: CASSRAGDGEQYF. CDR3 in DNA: TGCGCCAGCAGCCGGGCCGGGGATGGAGAGCAGTACTTC.

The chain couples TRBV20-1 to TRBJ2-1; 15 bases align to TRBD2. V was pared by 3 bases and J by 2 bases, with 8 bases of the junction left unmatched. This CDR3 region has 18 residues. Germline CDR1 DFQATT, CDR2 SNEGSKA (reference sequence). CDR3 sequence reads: CSASLWTSGRATYNEQFF. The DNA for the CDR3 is TGCAGTGCTAGTTTATGGACTAGCGGGAGGGCTACCTACAATGAGCAGTTCTTC.

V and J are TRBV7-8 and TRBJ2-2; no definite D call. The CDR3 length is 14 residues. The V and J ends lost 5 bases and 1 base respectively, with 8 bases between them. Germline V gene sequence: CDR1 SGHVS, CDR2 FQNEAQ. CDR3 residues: CASSPRVNTGELFF. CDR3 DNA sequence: TGTGCCAGCAGCCCCCGGGTGAACACCGGGGAGCTGTTTTTT.

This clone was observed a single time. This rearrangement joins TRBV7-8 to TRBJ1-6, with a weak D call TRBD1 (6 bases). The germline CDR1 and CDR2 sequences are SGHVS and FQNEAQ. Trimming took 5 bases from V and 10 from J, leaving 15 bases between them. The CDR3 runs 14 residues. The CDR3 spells CASSAKTGNSPLHF. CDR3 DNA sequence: TGTGCCAGCAGCGCAAAAACAGGGAACTCACCCCTCCACTTT.

The DNA of the CDR3 is TGTGCCAGCAGTTCGCCGGGACAGGGGTCCTACGAGCAGTACTTC. Residues: CASSSPGQGSYEQYF. V is TRBV6-5 and J is TRBJ2-7; 10 bases fit TRBD1. J lost 1 base, V lost 4 bases, and 4 bases had no gene match. Germline V CDR1 and CDR2: MNHEY, SVGAGI. The CDR3 contains 15 residues.

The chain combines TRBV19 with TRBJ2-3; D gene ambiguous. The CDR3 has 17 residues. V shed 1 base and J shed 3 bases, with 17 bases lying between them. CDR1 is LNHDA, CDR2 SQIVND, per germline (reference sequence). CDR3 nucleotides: TGTGCCAGTAGTATAGGGCGCTGGGCTTCATCAACAGATACGCAGTATTTT. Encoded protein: CASSIGRWASSTDTQYF.

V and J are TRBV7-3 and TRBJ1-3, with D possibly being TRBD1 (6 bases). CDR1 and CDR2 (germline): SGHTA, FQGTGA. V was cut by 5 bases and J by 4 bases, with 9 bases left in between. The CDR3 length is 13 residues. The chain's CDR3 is CASSGGQGNTIYF. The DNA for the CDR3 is TGTGCCAGCAGCGGAGGACAGGGAAACACCATATATTTT.

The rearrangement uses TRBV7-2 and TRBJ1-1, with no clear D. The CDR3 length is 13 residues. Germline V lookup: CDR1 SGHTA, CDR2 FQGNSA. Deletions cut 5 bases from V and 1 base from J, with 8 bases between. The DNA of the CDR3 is TGTGCCAGCAGCCCTCCCCCGAACACTGAAGCTTTCTTT. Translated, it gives CASSPPPNTEAFF. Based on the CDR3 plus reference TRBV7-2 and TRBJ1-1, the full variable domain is GAGVSQSPSNKVTEKGKDVELRCDPISGHTALYWYRQSLGQGLEFLIYFQGNSAPDKSGLPSDRFSAERTGGSVSTLTIQRTQQEDSAVYLCASSPPPNTEAFFGQGTRLTVV.

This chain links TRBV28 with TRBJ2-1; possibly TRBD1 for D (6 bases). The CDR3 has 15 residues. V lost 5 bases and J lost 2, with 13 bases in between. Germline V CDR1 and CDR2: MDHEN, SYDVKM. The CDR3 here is CASSAGVVTYNEQFF. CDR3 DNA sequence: TGTGCCAGCAGTGCAGGGGTGGTAACCTACAATGAGCAGTTCTTC.

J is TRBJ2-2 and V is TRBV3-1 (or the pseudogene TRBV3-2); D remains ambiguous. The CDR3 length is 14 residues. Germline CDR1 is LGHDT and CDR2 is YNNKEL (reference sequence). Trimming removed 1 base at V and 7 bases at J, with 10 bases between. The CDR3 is CASSQGNSFGELFF. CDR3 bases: TGTGCCAGCAGCCAAGGGAACAGCTTCGGGGAGCTGTTTTTT.

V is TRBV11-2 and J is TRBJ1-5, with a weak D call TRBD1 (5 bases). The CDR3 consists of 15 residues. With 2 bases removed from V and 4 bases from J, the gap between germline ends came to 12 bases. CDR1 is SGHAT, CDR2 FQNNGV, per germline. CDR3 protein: CASSLSSKGNQPQHF. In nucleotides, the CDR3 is TGTGCCAGCAGCTTATCTTCTAAGGGGAATCAGCCCCAGCATTTT.